The rows below give T cell receptor beta chains drawn from one sample of a study of blood T cell repertoires in COVID-19. The assay was immunoSEQ multiplex PCR, and TCRdb's table has in-frame clones only and misses some. Of about 130,000 clones in the sample, 65% to 90% are singletons; the top ten hold roughly 2.2%. The sample taken for sequencing was PBMCs or T cells enriched from blood (not recorded which). The origin of the receptors is a woman between 45 and 60 years old who had recovered from COVID-19. Each CDR3 is given with its conserved first and last residue. D genes are given only for firm matches. Clone size appears in some rows only: once, few, many, or a class for an expanded clone.

j_call clone_size d_call v_call cdr3_nt cdr3_aa
TRBJ2-5 . . TRBV7-9 TGTGCCAGCATGTGGGACACAACAGGGGAGACCCAGTACTTC CASMWDTTGETQYF
TRBJ2-3 . . TRBV9 TGTGCCAGCAGCGTAGGAGCTCTATCCATCACAGATACGCAGTATTTT CASSVGALSITDTQYF
TRBJ2-2 once . TRBV2 TGTGCCAGAGGACAAAACACCGGGGAGCTGTTTTTT CARGQNTGELFF
TRBJ2-7 . TRBD1 TRBV6-5 TGTGCCAGCAGTTACTTAGGGACAGGGGCCTTGATGGAGCAGTACTTC CASSYLGTGALMEQYF
TRBJ2-7 . . TRBV5-1 TGCGCCAGCAGCTTGGGGGCGGGGAGCTCCTACGAGCAGTACTTC CASSLGAGSSYEQYF
TRBJ1-2 . . TRBV4-3 TGCGCCAGCAGCCAAGGGGGGGGGACGGGGCCGTTTTATGGCTACACCTTC CASSQGGGTGPFYGYTF
TRBJ1-1 once TRBD1 TRBV6-2/TRBV6-3 TGTGCCAGCAGCGTACAGGGGGCTGGCACTGAAGCTTTCTTT CASSVQGAGTEAFF
TRBJ2-1 . TRBD2 TRBV5-1 TGCGCCAGCAGCTTAGCGGGGGCACACAATGAGCAGTTCTTC CASSLAGAHNEQFF
TRBJ2-1 . TRBD1 TRBV7-9 TGTGCCAGCAGCCGGGGACAGGGGAATGAGCAGTTCTTC CASSRGQGNEQFF
TRBJ2-1 . TRBD2 TRBV5-4 TGTGCCAGCAGCACCGGACTAGCGGGGGGGCGAGGCTACAATGAGCAGTTCTTC CASSTGLAGGRGYNEQFF
TRBJ1-3 many TRBD1 TRBV9 TGTGCCAGCAGCGTTGGGTCACAGGGGGCAGGGAACACCATATATTTT CASSVGSQGAGNTIYF
TRBJ2-7 . TRBD2 TRBV12-3/TRBV12-4 TGTGCCACCCAGACCGGGGGGTTCTACGAGCAGTACTTC CATQTGGFYEQYF
TRBJ2-2 . . TRBV7-2 TGTGCCAGCAGCTTAACAACAGGGAACACCGGGGAGCTGTTTTTT CASSLTTGNTGELFF
TRBJ2-3 . TRBD2 TRBV7-8 TGTGCCAGCAGCTCTAGCGGGGGGCGGACAGATACGCAGTATTTT CASSSSGGRTDTQYF
TRBJ1-6 . . TRBV11-2 TGTGCCAGCAGCTCCATCGGAGTGGATTCACCCCTCCACTTT CASSSIGVDSPLHF
TRBJ1-2 . TRBD1 TRBV29-1 TGCAGCGTGGCCGGGACAGATGTCAACTATGGCTACACCTTC CSVAGTDVNYGYTF
TRBJ2-4 . . TRBV1 TGCACCAGCAGCCCGAGGGTGACGGGGGGGGTACTAGCCAAAAACATTCAGTACTTC CTSSPRVTGGVLAKNIQYF
TRBJ1-1 . . TRBV12-3/TRBV12-4 TGTGCCAGCAGTTTTACCAGGGACACTGAAGCTTTCTTT CASSFTRDTEAFF
TRBJ2-5 . TRBD2 TRBV29-1 TGCAGCGTTGTCTGGCGGGGGGAACAAGAGACCCAGTACTTC CSVVWRGEQETQYF
TRBJ2-2 . . TRBV9 TGTGCCAGCAGCGTCCTAGGGGAGGCCGGGGAGCTGTTTTTT CASSVLGEAGELFF
TRBJ1-1 . TRBD1 TRBV18 TGTGCCAGCTCACGGGACAGGGGGCGCTCCACTACTGAAGCTTTCTTT CASSRDRGRSTTEAFF
TRBJ2-2 . TRBD1 TRBV29-1 TGCAGCGTTGCCCCGACAGGGGGCGGGGAGCTGTTTTTT CSVAPTGGGELFF